These 30 T cell receptor beta chains were all obtained from the same sample, sequenced in a study of early T cells in non-severe SARS-CoV-2 infection (dated by TCRdb to 2020 to 2023). The protocol used for the library was 5' RACE. The instrument was a NextSeq 500. TCRdb handled the public reads itself, with Q25 trimming in fastp and clone calling in MiXCR, and kept productive beta chains. Each entry is one CDR3 protein sequence, shown with its most common DNA and genes. The table for this sample lists approximately 66,000 distinct CDR3 sequences; approximately 12% of them were counted only once. Of the sample, more than 0.9% falls within the top ten clones. The sample was whole blood, taken at baseline. The origin of the receptors is an adult who was a healthcare worker with PCR-confirmed SARS-CoV-2 infection or an uninfected control (not recorded which). The donor label of this sample is uncertain.

This clonotype was picked up many times. V and J are TRBV10-2 and TRBJ2-2; 13 bases align to TRBD2. V lost 0 bases and J lost 1; bases outside the gene matches: 2. This CDR3 region has 18 residues. Germline V gives CDR1 WSHSY, CDR2 SAAADI. Here the CDR3 reads CASSESRLAGGNTGELFF. The DNA for the CDR3 is TGCGCCAGCAGTGAGTCGAGACTAGCGGGGGGGAACACCGGGGAGCTGTTTTTT.

The rearrangement uses TRBV6-1 and TRBJ1-5; no clear D. Trimming took off 5 bases at V and 2 bases at J, with 7 bases between the two ends. Looked up from germline, CDR1 is MNHNS and CDR2 is SASEGT. The CDR3 is 13 amino acids. The CDR3 nucleotides read TGTGCCAGCAGTAGGTCAGGCAATCAGCCCCAGCATTTT. It encodes CASSRSGNQPQHF.

This clonotype was detected many times. The V and J genes are TRBV20-1 and TRBJ2-5, with TRBD1 matching over 7 bases. J lost 13 bases, V lost 0 bases, and 5 bases had no gene match. Germline loops: CDR1 DFQATT, CDR2 SNEGSKA (reference sequence). The CDR3 sequence is 11 residues long. This CDR3 is CSAREPGQTYF. CDR3 sequence (DNA): TGCAGTGCTAGAGAACCGGGACAGACGTACTTC.

The chain is built from TRBV5-1 and TRBJ2-3; 9 nucleotides match TRBD1. There are 13 residues in the CDR3. Germline V gene lookup returns CDR1 SGHRS and CDR2 YFSETQ. With 4 bases clipped from V and 9 bases from J, the junction kept 6 bases outside the gene matches. CDR3 DNA: TGCGCCAGCAGCCCGCCGGGACAGGGAACGCAGTATTTT. Encoded protein: CASSPPGQGTQYF. Combining the CDR3 with reference TRBV5-1 and TRBJ2-3 gives the whole variable domain KAGVTQTPRYLIKTRGQQVTLSCSPISGHRSVSWYQQTPGQGLQFLFEYFSETQRNKGNFPGRFSGRQFSNSRSEMNVSTLELGDSALYLCASSPPGQGTQYFGPGTRLTVL.

CDR3 in DNA: TGTGCCAGCAGCTTAGCTAACAGGGCGGCTTTCTTT. Protein: CASSLANRAAFF. V and J are TRBV11-2 and TRBJ1-1, with D perhaps TRBD1 (6 bases). Germline-derived CDR1 and CDR2 are SGHAT and FQNNGV. Trimming removed 1 base from V and 11 bases from J, with 11 bases in between. The CDR3 has 12 residues. Using reference TRBV11-2 and TRBJ1-1 for the parts outside the CDR3, the full variable domain is EAGVAQSPRYKIIEKRQSVAFWCNPISGHATLYWYQQILGQGPKLLIQFQNNGVVDDSQLPKDRFSAERLKGVDSTLKIQPAKLEDSAVYLCASSLANRAAFFGQGTRLTVV.

This clonotype came up many times. V is TRBV11-1 and J is TRBJ2-2; D not certain. The germline V gene has CDR1 SGHAT and CDR2 FQDESV (reference sequence). This CDR3 comprises 13 residues. Trimming removed 5 bases from V and 1 base from J, with 5 bases in between. The CDR3 DNA follows: TGTGCCAGCAGCCGTAAGAACACCGGGGAGCTGTTTTTT. Residues: CASSRKNTGELFF.

CDR3 loop: CASSQVGSNEQFF. The CDR3 bases are TGCGCCAGCAGCCAAGTAGGCTCAAATGAGCAGTTCTTC. J is TRBJ2-1 and V is TRBV4-1; D is undetermined. Germline CDR1 MGHRA, CDR2 YSYEKL. V was shortened by 1 base and J by 7 bases, with 8 bases between the two germline ends. The CDR3 consists of 13 residues.

This rearrangement joins TRBV5-1 to TRBJ2-3; no clear D. CDR3 size: 15 residues. CDR1 and CDR2 (germline): SGHRS, YFSETQ. Trimming left V 0 bases short and J 7 bases short, with 15 bases between. The CDR3 DNA follows: TGCGCCAGCAGCTTGGCCGGGCCATTCCCCAATACGCAGTATTTT. Translation: CASSLAGPFPNTQYF.

The CDR3 DNA is TGTGCCAGCGGCAGGACGGGCTCTGGAAACACCATATATTTT. Translation gives CASGRTGSGNTIYF. V and J are TRBV7-3 and TRBJ1-3; D is unclear. The CDR3 loop spans 14 amino acids. CDR1 and CDR2 from the germline V gene are SGHTA and FQGTGA. The V end lost 8 bases, the J end lost 0 bases, and 11 bases lay between the germline ends.

This clonotype was seen many times. The CDR3 region is CASSRAGGIDTQYF. The CDR3 DNA follows: TGTGCCAGCAGCAGAGCGGGGGGGATTGATACGCAGTATTTT. This chain links TRBV25-1 with TRBJ2-3, with 10 bases lining up with TRBD2. V shed 6 bases and J 6 bases; nucleotides not matched to a gene: 6. The CDR3 sequence is 14 residues long. Germline loops: CDR1 MGHDK, CDR2 SYGVNS.

The chain carries TRBV7-8 and TRBJ2-1; D might be TRBD1 (5 bases). Trimming pared 4 bases from V and 8 bases from J, leaving 15 bases between. This CDR3 has 14 residues. Germline V CDR1 and CDR2: SGHVS, FQNEAQ. DNA for the CDR3: TGTGCCAGCAGCTCAATCCAGGGCCCCCATGAGCAGTTCTTC. It is translated as CASSSIQGPHEQFF.

V and J are TRBV6-5 and TRBJ2-6; 10 nucleotides agree with TRBD1. The V and J ends lost 6 bases and 0 bases, in that order; junction bases with no gene match: 8. Germline CDR1 is MNHEY and CDR2 is SVGAGI. This CDR3 spans 18 amino acids. The CDR3 loop is CASRMTGGFFSGANVLTF. The CDR3 DNA reads TGTGCCAGCAGGATGACAGGGGGCTTCTTCTCTGGGGCCAACGTCCTGACTTTC.

This clonotype was detected only a few times. The genes are TRBV28 and TRBJ1-3; weak D call: TRBD1 (6 bases). Germline-derived CDR1 and CDR2 are MDHEN and SYDVKM. The CDR3 has 15 residues. V was shortened by 1 base and J by 4 bases, with 11 bases between the two germline ends. The CDR3 nucleotides are TGTGCCAGCAGTTTATCAGGGGTGGTCGGAAACACCATATATTTT. This gives the protein CASSLSGVVGNTIYF.

The chain links TRBV29-1 to TRBJ2-5; the D gene could be TRBD1 or TRBD2 (5 bases each). This CDR3 comprises 13 residues. Per germline, CDR1 SQVTM and CDR2 ANQGSEA. V lost 6 bases, J lost 3 bases, and 14 bases lay in between. The CDR3 protein is CSVGPTAEETQYF. In DNA form, the CDR3 reads TGCAGCGTGGGGCCGACAGCGGAAGAGACCCAGTACTTC. Together with reference TRBV29-1 and TRBJ2-5, the CDR3 gives the full variable domain: SAVISQKPSRDICQRGTSLTIQCQVDSQVTMMFWYRQQPGQSLTLIATANQGSEATYESGFVIDKFPISRPNLTFSTLTVSNMSPEDSSIYLCSVGPTAEETQYFGPGTRLLVL.

The genes are TRBV20-1 and TRBJ2-7, with 8 bases that match TRBD1. This CDR3 has 12 amino acids. V lost 3 bases and J lost 10; bases outside the gene matches: 8. Germline V gene data show CDR1 as DFQATT and CDR2 as SNEGSKA (reference sequence). DNA for the CDR3: TGCAGTGCTAGCGCTATACAGGGGGGTCAGTACGTC. Amino acids: CSASAIQGGQYV.

This clonotype was observed a handful of times. The CDR3 bases are TGTGCCAGCAGCCTGGGGGGACTTATGAACACTGAAGCTTTCTTT. It codes for CASSLGGLMNTEAFF. The V and J genes are TRBV9 and TRBJ1-1; tentative D call: TRBD1 (5 bases). CDR1 and CDR2 (germline): SGDLS, YYNGEE. The V end was cut by 4 bases, the J end by 0 bases, with 13 bases between. CDR3 length: 15 amino acids.

This sequence joins TRBV10-3 and TRBJ2-4; possible D gene TRBD2, 5 bases. The V and J ends lost 2 bases and 0 bases respectively, with 11 bases between them. There are 16 residues in the CDR3. Per the germline V gene, CDR1 is ENHRY and CDR2 is SYGVKD. The chain's CDR3 is CAISEVSGKAKNIQYF. The CDR3 DNA sequence: TGTGCCATCAGTGAGGTTTCGGGGAAAGCCAAAAACATTCAGTACTTC.

This clonotype was recorded many times. The chain is built from TRBV5-1 and TRBJ2-1, with 14 nucleotides matching TRBD2. Germline lookup yields CDR1 SGHRS and CDR2 YFSETQ. The V segment lost 3 bases and the J segment 2 bases; nucleotides outside the gene matches: 10. This CDR3 comprises 19 residues. Here the CDR3 DNA reads TGCGCCAGCAGCTCAAGGACTAGCGGGGGGCTCTACACCTACAATGAGCAGTTCTTC. It translates to CASSSRTSGGLYTYNEQFF.

For the CDR3, the DNA is TGTGCCAGCAGGGAGGGGACAGGGGGGAGAAACATTCAGTACTTC. This translates into CASREGTGGRNIQYF. The rearrangement links TRBV5-4 to TRBJ2-4, with TRBD1 matching over 11 bases. Germline CDR1 SGHNT, CDR2 YYREEE (reference sequence). The CDR3 length is 15 residues. J gave up 6 bases and V 5 bases, and 7 bases lay outside the gene matches.

This clonotype was detected many times. This chain links TRBV5-1 with TRBJ1-6; D possibly corresponds to TRBD1 (6 bases). The CDR3 is 14 residues long. The ends were cut back, 0 bases at V and 9 bases at J, with 10 bases in the middle. The germline V gene has CDR1 SGHRS and CDR2 YFSETQ. CDR3 protein: CASSLGQELSPLHF. In DNA form, the CDR3 reads TGCGCCAGCAGCTTGGGACAGGAACTTTCACCCCTCCACTTT.

This clonotype appeared a few times. The chain has TRBV10-2 and TRBJ2-7; D is perhaps TRBD1 (6 bases). Per the germline V gene, CDR1 is WSHSY and CDR2 is SAAADI. This CDR3 comprises 12 residues. V gave up 4 bases and J gave up 6 bases, with 10 bases separating them. CDR3: CASSVQGREQYV. In nucleotides, the CDR3 is TGCGCCAGCAGTGTTCAGGGGCGCGAGCAGTACGTC.

This clonotype was recorded a few times. The rearrangement uses TRBV7-2 and TRBJ1-3; D not resolved. The CDR3 sequence is 16 residues long. Germline V gene lookup returns CDR1 SGHTA and CDR2 FQGNSA. The ends were cut back, 0 bases at V and 2 bases at J, with 11 bases in the middle. The CDR3 coding sequence is TGTGCCAGCAGCTTAGCGGGTTGGGATACTGGAAACACCATATATTTT. Protein sequence: CASSLAGWDTGNTIYF.

This clonotype was seen a few times. The chain couples TRBV4-2 to TRBJ1-1; unclear D gene. Germline CDR1 LGHNA, CDR2 YNFKEQ. The CDR3 is made up of 14 amino acids. V was trimmed by 0 bases and J by 0 bases, leaving 5 bases between them. The CDR3 loop is CASSQDRMNTEAFF. The CDR3, as DNA: TGTGCCAGCAGCCAAGACAGGATGAACACTGAAGCTTTCTTT.

This clonotype was counted only a few times. The gene calls are TRBV2 and TRBJ1-1, with TRBD1 matching 9 bases. The CDR3 consists of 14 residues. CDR1 is SNHLY and CDR2 is FYNNEI in the germline V gene. V lost 6 bases and J lost 0; bases outside the gene matches: 2. The CDR3 is CASRDRGLNTEAFF. The CDR3 nucleotides are TGTGCCAGCAGGGACAGGGGTTTGAACACTGAAGCTTTCTTT.

This clonotype came up many times. J is TRBJ2-7 and V is TRBV5-5, with 9 bases that match TRBD1. Germline CDR1 is SGHKS and CDR2 is YYEKEE (reference sequence). Losses at the gene ends were 4 bases for V and 5 bases for J; bases not matched to a gene: 4. This CDR3 is built from 13 residues. The DNA of the CDR3 is TGTGCCAGCAGCGTAACAGGGGGCCACGAGCAGTACGTC. It is translated as CASSVTGGHEQYV.

The chain couples TRBV6-4 to TRBJ1-1; D is undetermined. The germline V gene encodes CDR1 MRHNA and CDR2 SNTAGT. The CDR3 sequence is 13 residues long. V was pared by 2 bases and J by 1 base, with 5 bases between. The CDR3 DNA reads as TGTGCCAGCAGTGACAGAGCGAACACTGAAGCTTTCTTT. Protein sequence: CASSDRANTEAFF.

Many counts were recorded for this clonotype. The chain combines TRBV2 with TRBJ1-1; D is unresolved. CDR1 and CDR2 from the germline V gene are SNHLY and FYNNEI. V dropped 2 bases and J dropped 0 bases, with 10 bases sitting between them. CDR3 length: 15 amino acids. CDR3 sequence reads: CASSESKGLNTEAFF. CDR3 DNA sequence: TGTGCCAGCAGTGAATCGAAAGGGTTGAACACTGAAGCTTTCTTT. The full variable domain, rest sourced from reference TRBV2 and TRBJ1-1, is EPEVTQTPSHQVTQMGQEVILRCVPISNHLYFYWYRQILGQKVEFLVSFYNNEISEKSEIFDDQFSVERPDGSNFTLKIRSTKLEDSAMYFCASSESKGLNTEAFFGQGTRLTVV.

This clonotype occurred a few times. The V call is TRBV5-6, the J call TRBJ2-5; TRBD2 might be the D (7 bases). The CDR3 contains 15 residues. Germline-derived CDR1 and CDR2 are SGHDT and YYEEEE. Trimming pared 3 bases from V and 4 bases from J, leaving 16 bases between. CDR3 DNA sequence: TGTGCCAGCAGCTACCCCGGGGGGCGGCGAGAGACCCAGTACTTC. The encoded protein is CASSYPGGRRETQYF.

V usage is TRBV5-4 and J usage is TRBJ1-2; TRBD1 aligns across 7 bases. Germline CDR1 reads SGHNT; CDR2 reads YYREEE (reference sequence). This CDR3 has 13 amino acids. Unmatched junction bases numbered 7, after V lost 5 bases and J lost 6 bases. The DNA of the CDR3 is TGTGCCAGCAGTTCGGAAACAGGGGATGGCTACACCTTC. Protein: CASSSETGDGYTF.

The chain combines TRBV5-4 with TRBJ2-1, with 8 bases that match TRBD2. This CDR3 is 14 amino acids long. Germline loops: CDR1 SGHNT, CDR2 YYREEE (reference sequence). V trimming: 4 bases; J trimming: 7 bases; junction bases outside the gene matches: 7. CDR3 in amino acids: CASSLTGGRNEQFF. CDR3 nucleotides: TGTGCCAGCAGCCTGACGGGGGGGCGTAATGAGCAGTTCTTC. The variable domain in full, completed from reference TRBV5-4 and TRBJ2-1, reads ETGVTQSPTHLIKTRGQQVTLRCSSQSGHNTVSWYQQALGQGPQFIFQYYREEENGRGNFPPRFSGLQFPNYSSELNVNALELDDSALYLCASSLTGGRNEQFFGPGTRLTVL.